This passage covers 7 T cell receptor beta chains from one sample sequenced in a study of T cells after yellow fever vaccination. TCRdb used MiXCR to reprocess the 5' RACE reads, holding one entry per CDR3 protein. Here the sample spans around 400,000 distinct CDR3 sequences, around a tenth being singletons. This specimen consisted of PBMCs, obtained on the day of the first yellow fever vaccination. The receptors were gathered from a man between 18 and 29 years old who received the YFV17D yellow fever vaccine.

This clonotype was observed a handful of times. The chain joins TRBV5-1 to TRBJ2-2; D possibly uses TRBD1 or TRBD2 (5 bases each). Germline CDR1 SGHRS, CDR2 YFSETQ. Trimming removed 2 bases from V and 5 bases from J, with 16 bases in between. The CDR3 spans 16 residues. The CDR3 region has the DNA TGCGCCAGCAGCTTTAGGGGACCCGAGAGAACCGGGGAGCTGTTTTTT. This gives the protein CASSFRGPERTGELFF.

The rearrangement links TRBV7-6 to TRBJ2-3; 7 bases map to TRBD1. J gave up 6 bases and V 4 bases, and 7 bases lay outside the gene matches. The CDR3 extends over 14 amino acids. Germline CDR1 SGHVS, CDR2 FNYEAQ. The CDR3, as DNA: TGTGCCAGCAGCTCAACAGGGGAATGGGATACGCAGTATTTT. It translates to CASSSTGEWDTQYF.

At least ten counts were recorded for this clonotype. The chain uses TRBV12-3 or TRBV12-4 and TRBJ2-3; 9 nucleotides line up with TRBD1. The CDR3 length is 16 residues. Trimming removed 5 bases from V and 1 base from J; junction bases left unmatched: 7. The CDR3: CASSQGQGWGTDTQYF. CDR3 nucleotides: TGTGCCAGCAGTCAGGGACAGGGCTGGGGCACAGATACGCAGTATTTT.

This clonotype was seen only a few times. The chain carries TRBV27 and TRBJ2-2; the match to TRBD1 covers 7 bases. The CDR3 is 13 amino acids. Germline-derived CDR1 and CDR2 are MNHEY and SMNVEV (reference sequence). With 8 bases clipped from V and 5 bases from J, the junction kept 5 bases outside the gene matches. The CDR3 DNA reads TGTGCCAGCGGATCAGGGGGAACCGGGGAGCTGTTTTTT. Its translation is CASGSGGTGELFF.

J is TRBJ2-6 and V is TRBV7-2, with TRBD1 as a possible D gene (5 bases). V was pared by 5 bases and J by 4 bases, with 9 bases between. The CDR3 contains 14 residues. Germline V gene sequence: CDR1 SGHTA, CDR2 FQGNSA. CDR3 sequence: CASSQGPGANVLTF. CDR3 nucleotide sequence: TGTGCCAGCAGCCAGGGTCCCGGGGCCAACGTCCTGACTTTC.

This sequence joins TRBV7-9 and TRBJ1-5; D is uncertain. Germline V lookup: CDR1 SEHNR, CDR2 FQNEAQ (reference sequence). Trimming shortened V by 5 bases and J by 5 bases, and 19 bases separated the two germline ends. The CDR3 is 16 amino acids. The CDR3 bases are TGTGCCAGCAGCCAAGCTGGAACTGGGCGAGATCAGCCCCAGCATTTT. It specifies CASSQAGTGRDQPQHF.

Only a few counts were recorded for this clonotype. The chain has TRBV4-1 and TRBJ2-7; 9 nucleotides match TRBD1. This CDR3 has 16 residues. CDR1 is MGHRA, CDR2 YSYEKL, per germline. J was trimmed by 2 bases and V by 1 base; bases with no gene match: 6. The CDR3 DNA reads as TGCGCCAGCAGCCAAGGGCCCGGGACAGGGACCTACGAGCAGTACGTC. As protein: CASSQGPGTGTYEQYV.